This T cell receptor (beta chain) was sequenced for a study of blood T cell repertoires in COVID-19. V was pared by 5 bases and J by 2 bases, with 12 bases between. The CDR3 is made up of 14 amino acids. CDR1 and CDR2 from the germline V gene are LNHDA and SQIVND (reference sequence). Assay: immunoSEQ multiplex PCR; the TCRdb copy retains only in-frame clones and omits some. The sample carries around 130,000 clones, 80% to 90% recorded once. This clonotype was obtained from a man aged 65 to 85 with active or convalescent COVID-19. Sequences were obtained from peripheral blood. This chain connects TRBV19 to TRBJ1-1; possible D gene TRBD1, 6 bases. The CDR3 region has the DNA TGTGCCAGTAGTGCCCAACAGGGCAACACTGAAGCTTTCTTT. This translates into CASSAQQGNTEAFF.